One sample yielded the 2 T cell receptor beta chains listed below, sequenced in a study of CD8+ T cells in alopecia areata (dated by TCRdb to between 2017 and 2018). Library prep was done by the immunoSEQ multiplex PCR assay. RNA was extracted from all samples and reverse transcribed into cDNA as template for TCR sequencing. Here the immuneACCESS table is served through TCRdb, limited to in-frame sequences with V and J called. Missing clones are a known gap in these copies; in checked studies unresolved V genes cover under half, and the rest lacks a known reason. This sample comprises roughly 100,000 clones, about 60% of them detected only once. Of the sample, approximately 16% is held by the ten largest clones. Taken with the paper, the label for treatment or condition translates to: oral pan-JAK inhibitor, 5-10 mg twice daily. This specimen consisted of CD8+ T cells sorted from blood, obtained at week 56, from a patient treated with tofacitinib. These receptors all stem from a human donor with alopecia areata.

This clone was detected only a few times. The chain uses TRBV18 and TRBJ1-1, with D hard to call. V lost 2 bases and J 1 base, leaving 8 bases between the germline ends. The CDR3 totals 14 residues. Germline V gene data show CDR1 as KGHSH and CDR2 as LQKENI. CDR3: CASSPVRKNTEAFF. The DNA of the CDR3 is TGTGCCAGCTCACCAGTCAGGAAGAACACTGAAGCTTTCTTT.

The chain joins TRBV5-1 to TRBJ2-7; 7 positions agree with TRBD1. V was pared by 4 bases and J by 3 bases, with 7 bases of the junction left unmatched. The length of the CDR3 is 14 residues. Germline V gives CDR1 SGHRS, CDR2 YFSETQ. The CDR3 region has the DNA TGCGCCAGCAGCAACTGGGACAGAATCTACGAGCAGTACTTC. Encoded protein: CASSNWDRIYEQYF.